This T cell receptor beta chain is drawn from a study of T cell responses to AZD1222 COVID-19 vaccine. Study-wide results and caveats: Sampled repertoires all dated from after the peak T cell response.

Details on this clone: Its antigen is not identified.

This table comes from immunoSEQ multiplex PCR, and its TCRdb copy is limited to in-frame clones, with some not included. The sample consists of 120,000 to 150,000 clones, around 90% of them appearing once. The germline gives CDR1 SGHTA, CDR2 FQGNSA. Between the trimmed V and J ends, which lost 4 bases and 3 bases, there was a span of 15 bases. The CDR3 covers 15 residues. The TCR comes from an adult who received the MenACWY meningococcal vaccine as a control. J is TRBJ1-2 and V is TRBV7-2, with D perhaps TRBD1 (6 bases). Sequencing was performed on peripheral blood, taken 28 days after the second dose of the MenACWY control vaccine. The CDR3 loop is CASSSSWDKDYGYTF. CDR3 sequence (DNA): TGTGCCAGCAGCTCAAGCTGGGACAAAGACTATGGCTACACCTTC. The full variable domain, rest sourced from reference TRBV7-2 and TRBJ1-2, is GAGVSQSPSNKVTEKGKDVELRCDPISGHTALYWYRQSLGQGLEFLIYFQGNSAPDKSGLPSDRFSAERTGGSVSTLTIQRTQQEDSAVYLCASSSSWDKDYGYTFGSGTRLTVV.